Listed below are T cell receptor beta chains from one sample, sequenced in a study of blood T cells in healthy people across ages. TCRdb re-called the 5' RACE reads through MiXCR, storing one row per CDR3 protein. In the table there are approximately 1.5 million distinct CDR3 sequences, about 42% of which are singletons. The material sequenced was blood. The receptor set was obtained from a woman younger than 30 in good health. CDR3s include the opening cysteine and the closing phenylalanine or tryptophan.

J | V | CDR3
TRBJ2-1 | TRBV29-1 | CSVGGTQRTEQFF
TRBJ2-7 | TRBV12-3/TRBV12-4 | CASSRGGAGASYEQYF
TRBJ1-5 | TRBV19 | CASRLTDYSNQPQHF
TRBJ2-3 | TRBV6-5 | CASRQGSGATDTQYF
TRBJ1-1 | TRBV27 | CAASRGPNTEAFF
TRBJ1-3 | TRBV4-3 | CASSEVVGNTIYF
TRBJ2-1 | TRBV7-7 | CASSPSLGGNEQFF
TRBJ2-7 | TRBV7-2 | CASSLVGLAGGEQYF
TRBJ1-2 | TRBV6-5 | CASSYDGHLNNYGYTF
TRBJ1-1 | TRBV7-2 | CASSLTGYTEAFF
TRBJ1-1 | TRBV6-5 | CASSSHGRKNTEAFF
TRBJ2-2 | TRBV6-2/TRBV6-3 | CASSYSRANTGELFF
TRBJ2-1 | TRBV5-4 | CASSPNPDNEQFF
TRBJ2-1 | TRBV11-1 | CASSLLALGEQFF
TRBJ2-5 | TRBV10-3 | CAISPGQGAYVQYF
TRBJ2-4 | TRBV6-2/TRBV6-3 | CASRAGLNIQYF
TRBJ2-3 | TRBV4-3 | CASSQDRGKPTGTQYF
TRBJ2-7 | TRBV19 | CASTPGSAGVYEQYF
TRBJ2-5 | TRBV4-2 | CASSQVRQNNEQYF
TRBJ2-1 | TRBV24-1 | CATSDQRTSGRGKEQFF
TRBJ1-2 | TRBV10-3 | CANGQGAGYTF
TRBJ2-2 | TRBV6-4 | CASSEVDTGELFF
TRBJ2-6 | TRBV6-1 | CASRRTGTGTGANVLTF
TRBJ2-5 | TRBV29-1 | CSYYGSTETQYF
TRBJ2-5 | TRBV15 | CATKHGTEETQYF
. | TRBV6-1 | CASLMISYNEQYF
TRBJ1-2 | TRBV10-3 | CAISQAPANYGYTF
TRBJ1-2 | TRBV12-3/TRBV12-4 | CASSFAVRGGYTF
TRBJ2-7 | TRBV7-6 | CASSLARQGEQYF
TRBJ2-7 | TRBV21-1 | CASSKALGIYSYEQYF
TRBJ2-7 | TRBV6-6 | CASSYVFRTGGYEQYF
TRBJ1-1 | TRBV28 | CASSSSGGSTEAFF
TRBJ2-5 | TRBV29-1 | CSVELVSGGETQYF
TRBJ2-1 | TRBV27 | CASSLRGQACNEQFF
TRBJ1-1 | TRBV12-3/TRBV12-4 | CASRDPVENTEAFF
TRBJ1-2 | TRBV9 | CASSGAMQGYGYTF
TRBJ1-2 | TRBV7-9 | CASSMGQIYGYTF
TRBJ1-6 | TRBV6-6 | CASSYSSRNVMALHF
TRBJ1-1 | TRBV4-3 | CASSQDIWNTEAYF
TRBJ2-7 | TRBV4-1 | CASSQEQGYSYEQYF
TRBJ2-7 | TRBV20-1 | CSASGTAYEQYF
TRBJ2-5 | TRBV9 | CASSVAGAKETQYF
TRBJ1-2 | TRBV20-1 | CSSIYGYTF
TRBJ2-5 | TRBV20-1 | CSAADRGETQYF
TRBJ1-1 | TRBV7-9 | CASSGSEAFF
TRBJ2-3 | TRBV6-1 | CAGRGGFRDTQYF
TRBJ1-5 | TRBV2 | CASRKDRGNQPQHF
TRBJ2-7 | TRBV6-2/TRBV6-3 | CASSYKTSGERYEQYF
TRBJ2-5 | TRBV2 | CASSETVYQETQYF
TRBJ2-7 | TRBV2 | CASSELLPTNEQYF
TRBJ1-1 | TRBV20-1 | CSATTGANTEAFF
TRBJ1-6 | TRBV5-1 | CASSSGTSISPLHF
TRBJ2-7 | TRBV20-1 | CSAPGPAHYEQYF